This TCR beta chain was recorded in a study of T cell responses to AZD1222 COVID-19 vaccine. The study's findings and limits: With two AZD1222 doses given, Spike-specific TCR breadth and depth both rose. The sample set comprised mostly white British donors with more females, and clonal diversity was possibly underestimated. Repertoire sampling happened only post peak T cell response. Per reports, nearly half of all spike-specific TCRs target regions that are unmutated in variants.

Regarding this clone: Antigen: not known.

The method was immunoSEQ multiplex PCR; TCRdb's version includes in-frame clones alone and lacks a portion of them. The sample shows roughly 140,000 clones, 90% to 95% of them seen only once. This receptor was identified in an adult in good health. Sample: peripheral blood, taken on day 0 of AZD1222 vaccination.

The DNA for the CDR3 is TGCAGCGTTGACTCCCAAGCAAGGGGGCTGGTGAACACTGAAGCTTTCTTT. This sequence encodes CSVDSQARGLVNTEAFF. The V call is TRBV29-1, the J call TRBJ1-1, with TRBD1 matching 7 bases. After removal of 3 bases from V and 0 bases from J, the junction contained 13 bases not matched to a gene. Per the germline V gene, CDR1 is SQVTM and CDR2 is ANQGSEA. This CDR3 region has 17 residues.